This T cell receptor (beta chain) was retrieved from a study of blood T cell repertoires in COVID-19. Study-level background: Sites across the United States, Italy and Spain contributed samples from acute and convalescent COVID-19. PBMCs, B-cell-depleted T cells, or T cells provided the cDNA or gDNA that made up the material.

Trimming removed 0 bases from V and 1 base from J; junction bases left unmatched: 5. The length of the CDR3 is 17 residues. Germline V lookup: CDR1 SGDLS, CDR2 YYNGEE. In the original analysis: Estimation of nucleated cell counts relied on the amplification of reference gene primers. TCRdb's table, derived via immunoSEQ multiplex PCR, lists solely in-frame clones and lacks some. V, J and clone size were drawn from that table, and D and trimming were deduced from the DNA. This table has roughly 75,000 clones, 81% appearing once. The chain links TRBV9 to TRBJ1-4; the match to TRBD1 covers 8 bases. This TCR came from a woman in her 70s with acute or convalescent COVID-19. Source material: peripheral blood. The CDR3 region is CASSVESGGLTNEKLFF. The CDR3 nucleotides read TGTGCCAGCAGCGTAGAATCAGGGGGCCTAACTAATGAAAAACTGTTTTTT.